Following are 14 T cell receptor beta chains from one sample sequenced in a study of T cells in Graves' hyperthyroidism and ophthalmopathy. Using RNA transcripts as the source, TCR beta CDR3 regions were amplified. The primer set for the first-round RT-PCR of the TCR CDR3 was HTBI. TCRdb ran MiXCR on the multiplex PCR reads and lists one entry per CDR3 protein. Of some 500,000 distinct CDR3 sequences detected, around an eighth appear once; the ten largest clones hold 17%. Sequenced: blood. The receptor set was obtained from a woman in her late teens or twenties with Graves' hyperthyroidism.

In its sample, this clonotype was seen many times. The chain recombines TRBV27 with TRBJ2-4; D is unclear. This CDR3 has 14 residues. CDR1 is MNHEY, CDR2 SMNVEV, per germline (reference sequence). The V and J ends lost 3 bases and 3 bases respectively, with 9 bases between them. The CDR3 nucleotides read TGTGCCAGCAGTTTTGGCACCCACAAAAACATTCAGTACTTC. It specifies CASSFGTHKNIQYF.

A few counts support this clonotype. V usage is TRBV12-3 or TRBV12-4 and J usage is TRBJ1-3; maybe TRBD1 (5 bases). The CDR3 totals 15 residues. Between the trimmed V and J ends, which lost 1 base and 2 bases, there was a span of 9 bases. The DNA for the CDR3 is TGTGCCAGCAGTTTAGTAGGGGCTCCTGGAAACACCATATATTTT. It encodes CASSLVGAPGNTIYF.

This clonotype has at least ten counts. The V gene is TRBV27, the J gene TRBJ1-5; D gene unclear. The CDR3 runs to 13 residues. The germline CDR1 and CDR2 sequences are MNHEY and SMNVEV (reference sequence). V was pared by 6 bases and J by 9 bases, with 15 bases between. CDR3 residues: CASRGPLFPPQHF. The CDR3 DNA reads TGTGCCAGCAGGGGCCCACTTTTCCCGCCCCAGCATTTT.

The table lists this clonotype with many counts. The rearrangement uses TRBV12-3 or TRBV12-4 and TRBJ2-7, with 9 nucleotides matching TRBD1. The CDR3 is 15 residues long. Trimming cost V 4 bases and J 2 bases; bases outside gene matches: 6. The CDR3 DNA follows: TGTGCCAGCAGTTCTCCCAGGACAGGGGCCTACGAGCAGTACTTC. Translated, it gives CASSSPRTGAYEQYF.

The sample holds many counts of this clonotype. The chain links TRBV13 to TRBJ2-1; 8 bases align to TRBD2. V dropped 4 bases and J dropped 6; count of bases not matched to a gene: 17. This CDR3 region has 18 residues. The germline CDR1 and CDR2 sequences are PRHDT and FYEKMQ (reference sequence). The CDR3 region has the DNA TGTGCCAGCAGCTCTCCCCACCCCACGGGACTAGGCCTCAATGAGCAGTTCTTC. Translation gives CASSSPHPTGLGLNEQFF.

This chain connects TRBV7-6 to TRBJ2-2; D may be TRBD2 (5 bases). There are 15 residues in the CDR3. V lost 6 bases and J 2 bases, leaving 13 bases between the germline ends. CDR1 is SGHVS and CDR2 is FNYEAQ in the germline V gene. The CDR3: CASRPEGLNTGELFF. CDR3 coding DNA: TGTGCCAGCAGACCCGAAGGACTCAACACCGGGGAGCTGTTTTTT.

A few counts support this clonotype. The chain recombines TRBV20-1 with TRBJ2-3; a possible D gene is TRBD2 (7 bases). In germline, CDR1 is DFQATT, CDR2 SNEGSKA (reference sequence). The CDR3 totals 16 residues. The V gene lost 1 base and the J gene lost 5 bases, with 19 bases spanning the gap. CDR3 region: CSARGFRGEGVDTQYF. CDR3 bases: TGCAGTGCTAGAGGGTTTCGCGGGGAGGGGGTAGATACGCAGTATTTT.

This clonotype was recorded many times. V is TRBV18 and J is TRBJ1-2; D perhaps matches TRBD1 (5 bases). The length of the CDR3 is 16 residues. CDR1 and CDR2 from the germline V gene are KGHSH and LQKENI. The V and J ends lost 0 bases and 3 bases respectively, with 14 bases between them. CDR3 loop: CASSPPASRDYYGYTF. DNA for the CDR3: TGTGCCAGCTCACCACCAGCTTCCAGGGACTACTATGGCTACACCTTC.

The chain combines TRBV7-2 with TRBJ2-7; maybe TRBD2 (6 bases). CDR3 length: 16 amino acids. CDR1 and CDR2 from the germline V gene are SGHTA and FQGNSA. Trimming cost V 1 base and J 2 bases, with 15 bases left between them. CDR3 DNA sequence: TGTGCCAGCAGCTTAGTCGGGCGCGGAGGGGCCTACGAGCAGTACTTC. Its translation: CASSLVGRGGAYEQYF.

In this sample, this clonotype turned up a few times. The CDR3 nucleotides read TGTGCCAGCGGGGGCTATCGGAATGAGCAGTTCTTC. This gives the protein CASGGYRNEQFF. This chain joins TRBV11-3 and TRBJ2-1; tentative D call: TRBD1 (6 bases). The ends were cut back, 8 bases at V and 7 bases at J, with 12 bases in the middle. The CDR3 loop spans 12 amino acids. Germline V lookup: CDR1 SGHNT, CDR2 YENEEA.

Note on this clonotype: With a much larger clone just one base away, this may be a read error. The chain employs TRBV7-3 and TRBJ2-3, with D possibly being TRBD1 (6 bases). Trimming removed 6 bases at V and 2 bases at J, with 9 bases between. The germline V gene encodes CDR1 SGHTA and CDR2 FQGTGA. The CDR3 has 13 residues. CDR3 residues: CASRPGATDTQYF. The CDR3 coding sequence is TGTGCCAGCAGGCCAGGGGCCACAGATACGCAGTATTTT.

This clonotype was detected ten times or more. This rearrangement joins TRBV12-3 or TRBV12-4 to TRBJ1-1, with TRBD1 matching over 9 bases. The V segment lost 5 bases and the J segment 3 bases; nucleotides outside the gene matches: 7. This CDR3 contains 15 residues. Here the CDR3 reads CASSASTGGHTEAFF. CDR3 DNA sequence: TGTGCCAGCAGTGCATCGACAGGGGGGCACACTGAAGCTTTCTTT.

This clonotype has at least ten counts. The chain joins TRBV6-5 to TRBJ2-3; TRBD2 matches 8 bases. Germline V gene lookup returns CDR1 MNHEY and CDR2 SVGAGI. Trimming cost V 0 bases and J 4 bases; bases outside gene matches: 6. There are 16 residues in the CDR3. The CDR3, as DNA: TGTGCCAGCAGTTACTCGTGGGGACTAGTCCCAGATACGCAGTATTTT. Encoded protein: CASSYSWGLVPDTQYF.

The count of this clonotype is one. This rearrangement joins TRBV11-2 to TRBJ2-1; 12 nucleotides line up with TRBD2. From germline, CDR1 is SGHAT and CDR2 FQNNGV. Germline trimming cut 1 base from V and 4 bases from J; bases unmatched to any gene: 5. This CDR3 has 17 amino acids. The CDR3 nucleotides are TGTGCCAGCAGCTTAGGACTAGCGGGAGTGAGGTACAATGAGCAGTTCTTC. It encodes CASSLGLAGVRYNEQFF.